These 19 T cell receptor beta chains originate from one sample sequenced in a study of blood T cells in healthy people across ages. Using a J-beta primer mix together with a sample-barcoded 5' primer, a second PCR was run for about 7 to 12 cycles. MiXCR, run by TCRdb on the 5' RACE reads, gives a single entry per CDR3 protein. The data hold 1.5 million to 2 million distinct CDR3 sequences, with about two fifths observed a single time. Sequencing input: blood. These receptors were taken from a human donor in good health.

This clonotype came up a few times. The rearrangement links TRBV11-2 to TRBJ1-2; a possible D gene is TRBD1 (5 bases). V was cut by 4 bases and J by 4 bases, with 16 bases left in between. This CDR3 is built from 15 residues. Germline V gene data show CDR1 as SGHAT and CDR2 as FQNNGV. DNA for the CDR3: TGTGCCAGCAGCTCAGGCATGGGGGGAAGCTATGGCTACACCTTC. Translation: CASSSGMGGSYGYTF.

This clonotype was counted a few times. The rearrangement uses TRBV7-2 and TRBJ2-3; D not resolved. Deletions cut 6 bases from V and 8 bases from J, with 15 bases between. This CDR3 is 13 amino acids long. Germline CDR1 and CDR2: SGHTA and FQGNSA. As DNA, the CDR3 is TGTGCCAGCAGTTTGACTGGTCCGGGTACGCAGTATTTT. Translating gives CASSLTGPGTQYF.

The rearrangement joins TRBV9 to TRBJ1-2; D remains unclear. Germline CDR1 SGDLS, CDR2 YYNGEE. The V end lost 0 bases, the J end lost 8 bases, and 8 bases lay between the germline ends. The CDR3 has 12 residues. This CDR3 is CASSVEGWGYTF. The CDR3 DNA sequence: TGTGCCAGCAGCGTAGAGGGATGGGGCTACACCTTC.

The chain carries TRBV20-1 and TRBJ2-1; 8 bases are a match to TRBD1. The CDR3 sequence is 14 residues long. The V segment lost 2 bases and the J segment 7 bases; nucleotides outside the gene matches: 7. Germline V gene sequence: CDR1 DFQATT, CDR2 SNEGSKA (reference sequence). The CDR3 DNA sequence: TGCAGTGCTAGACGGACAGGGCTGAGGAATGAGCAGTTCTTC. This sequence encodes CSARRTGLRNEQFF.

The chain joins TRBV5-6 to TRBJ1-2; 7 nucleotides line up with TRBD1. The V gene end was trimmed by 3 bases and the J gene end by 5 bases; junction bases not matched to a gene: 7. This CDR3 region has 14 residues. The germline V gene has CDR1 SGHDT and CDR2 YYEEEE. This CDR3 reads CASSYPDRPYGYTF. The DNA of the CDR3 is TGTGCCAGCAGCTATCCGGACAGGCCATATGGCTACACCTTC.

The CDR3 region has the DNA TGCGCCAGCAGCCCCCAGGGGTTCGGAGGCAATGAGCAGTTCTTC. Amino acid sequence: CASSPQGFGGNEQFF. The chain carries TRBV5-1 and TRBJ2-1; D may be TRBD1 (6 bases). Germline CDR1 SGHRS, CDR2 YFSETQ. The CDR3 runs to 15 residues. The V and J ends lost 4 bases and 6 bases respectively, with 17 bases between them.

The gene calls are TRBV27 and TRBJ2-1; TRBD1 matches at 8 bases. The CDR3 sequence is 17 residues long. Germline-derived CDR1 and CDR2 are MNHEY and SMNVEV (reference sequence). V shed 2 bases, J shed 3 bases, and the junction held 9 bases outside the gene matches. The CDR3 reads CASSLPPDREDYNEQFF. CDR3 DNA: TGTGCCAGCAGTTTACCGCCGGACAGGGAAGACTACAATGAGCAGTTCTTC.

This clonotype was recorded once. The CDR3 is CASSPGGSVARLTDTQYF. As DNA, the CDR3 is TGTGCCAGCAGCCCGGGGGGTTCGGTAGCGAGGTTGACGGATACGCAGTATTTT. The chain joins TRBV7-9 to TRBJ2-3; 7 nucleotides line up with TRBD2. Germline V CDR1 and CDR2: SEHNR, FQNEAQ (reference sequence). V gave up 5 bases and J gave up 6 bases; unmatched junction bases: 20. The CDR3 totals 18 residues.

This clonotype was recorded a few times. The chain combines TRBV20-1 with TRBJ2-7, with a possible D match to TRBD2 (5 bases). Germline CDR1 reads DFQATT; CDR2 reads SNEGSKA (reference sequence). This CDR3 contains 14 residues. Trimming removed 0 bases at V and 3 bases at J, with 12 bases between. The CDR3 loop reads CSAREGSYLYEQYF. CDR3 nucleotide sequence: TGCAGTGCTAGAGAGGGGAGTTATCTCTACGAGCAGTACTTC.

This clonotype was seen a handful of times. The CDR3 sequence: CASSRDSDNEKLFF. CDR3 DNA sequence: TGTGCCAGCTCCCGGGACAGCGATAATGAAAAACTGTTTTTT. This chain connects TRBV27 to TRBJ1-4, with TRBD1 identical over 7 bases. The germline gives CDR1 MNHEY, CDR2 SMNVEV (reference sequence). The CDR3 runs 14 residues. With V trimmed by 8 bases and J by 4 bases, 7 bases remained unmatched.

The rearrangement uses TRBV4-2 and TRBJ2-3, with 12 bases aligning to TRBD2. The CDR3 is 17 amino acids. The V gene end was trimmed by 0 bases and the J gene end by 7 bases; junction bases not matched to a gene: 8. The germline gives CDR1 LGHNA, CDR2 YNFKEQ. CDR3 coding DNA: TGTGCCAGCAGCCAAGATCCCCTAGCGGGGGGGCTAAATACGCAGTATTTT. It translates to CASSQDPLAGGLNTQYF.

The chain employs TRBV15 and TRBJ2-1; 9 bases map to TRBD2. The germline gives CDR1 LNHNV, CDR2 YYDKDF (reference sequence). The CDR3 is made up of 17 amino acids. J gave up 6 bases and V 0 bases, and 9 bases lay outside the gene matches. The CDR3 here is CATSRDLGAGGRNEQFF. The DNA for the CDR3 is TGTGCCACCAGCAGAGATCTAGGGGCGGGGGGGCGCAATGAGCAGTTCTTC.

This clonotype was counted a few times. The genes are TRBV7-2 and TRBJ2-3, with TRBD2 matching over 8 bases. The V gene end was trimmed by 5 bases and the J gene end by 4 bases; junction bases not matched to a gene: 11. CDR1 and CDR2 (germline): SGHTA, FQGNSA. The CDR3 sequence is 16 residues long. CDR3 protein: CASSPTGTRSADTQYF. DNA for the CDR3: TGTGCCAGCAGCCCTACCGGGACTAGGTCGGCAGATACGCAGTATTTT.

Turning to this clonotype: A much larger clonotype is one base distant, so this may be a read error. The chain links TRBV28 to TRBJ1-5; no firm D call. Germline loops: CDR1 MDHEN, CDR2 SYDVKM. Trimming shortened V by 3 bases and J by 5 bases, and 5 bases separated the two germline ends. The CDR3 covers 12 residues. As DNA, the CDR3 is TGTGCCAGCAGTTTCCCCTATCAGCCCCAGCATTTT. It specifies CASSFPYQPQHF.

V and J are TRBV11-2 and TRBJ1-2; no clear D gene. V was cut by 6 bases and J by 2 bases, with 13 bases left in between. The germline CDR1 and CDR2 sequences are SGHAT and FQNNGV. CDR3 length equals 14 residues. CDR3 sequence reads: CASRHDGRNYGYTF. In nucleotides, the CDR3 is TGTGCCAGCAGACACGACGGACGGAACTATGGCTACACCTTC.

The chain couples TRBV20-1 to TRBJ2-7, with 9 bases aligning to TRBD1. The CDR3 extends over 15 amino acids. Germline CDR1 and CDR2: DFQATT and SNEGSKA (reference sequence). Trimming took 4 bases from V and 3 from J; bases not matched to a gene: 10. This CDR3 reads CSAKLHGTGNYEQYF. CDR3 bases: TGCAGTGCTAAACTTCACGGGACAGGGAACTACGAGCAGTACTTC.

The CDR3 DNA is TGTGCCAGCAGCGATCTGTTCTTC. Residues: CASSDLFF. The chain uses TRBV7-9 and TRBJ2-1; no clear D. Germline loops: CDR1 SEHNR, CDR2 FQNEAQ (reference sequence). Trimming took off 5 bases at V and 15 bases at J, with 5 bases between the two ends. The CDR3 has 8 amino acids.

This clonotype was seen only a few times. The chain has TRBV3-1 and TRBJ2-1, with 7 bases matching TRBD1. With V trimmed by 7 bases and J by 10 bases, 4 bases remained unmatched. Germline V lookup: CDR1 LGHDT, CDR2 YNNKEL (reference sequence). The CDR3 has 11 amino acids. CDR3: CASNKQGEQFF. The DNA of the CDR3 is TGTGCCAGCAACAAACAGGGGGAGCAGTTCTTC.

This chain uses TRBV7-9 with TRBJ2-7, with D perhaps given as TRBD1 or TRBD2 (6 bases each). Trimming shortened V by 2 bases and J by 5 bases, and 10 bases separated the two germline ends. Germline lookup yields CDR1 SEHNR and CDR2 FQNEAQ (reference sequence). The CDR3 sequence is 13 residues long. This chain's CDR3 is CASSLYREDEQYF. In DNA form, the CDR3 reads TGTGCCAGCAGCTTATACAGGGAGGACGAGCAGTACTTC.